This paragraph covers one TCR beta chain sequence. The antigen remains unidentified. These data are taken from a study of OX40 agonist ivuxolimab in advanced cancers. As for the study in general: Patients were given ivuxolimab, an antibody that agonizes OX40 (CD134).

General study points: At 0.1 to 3.0 mg/kg, CD4+ and CD8+ blood T cells expanded clonally by week 6.

V was shortened by 4 bases and J by 2 bases, with 9 bases between the two germline ends. The CDR3 covers 15 residues. The germline gives CDR1 SEHNR, CDR2 FQNEAQ (reference sequence). The table came from immunoSEQ multiplex PCR; TCRdb's copy has only in-frame clones and leaves some out. The top ten clones hold around 5.9% of a sample with 99,000 or so clones, about 80% of them seen once. The chain recombines TRBV7-9 with TRBJ2-6; D remains unclear. This sequence originates from an adult with an advanced solid tumor such as melanoma, head and neck, liver or kidney cancer. The specimen was CD4+ or CD8+ T cells sorted from blood, collected in a trial of the OX40 agonist ivuxolimab. The CDR3 spells CASSSIGTGANVLTF. In nucleotides, the CDR3 is TGTGCCAGCAGCTCAATTGGAACTGGGGCCAACGTCCTGACTTTC.